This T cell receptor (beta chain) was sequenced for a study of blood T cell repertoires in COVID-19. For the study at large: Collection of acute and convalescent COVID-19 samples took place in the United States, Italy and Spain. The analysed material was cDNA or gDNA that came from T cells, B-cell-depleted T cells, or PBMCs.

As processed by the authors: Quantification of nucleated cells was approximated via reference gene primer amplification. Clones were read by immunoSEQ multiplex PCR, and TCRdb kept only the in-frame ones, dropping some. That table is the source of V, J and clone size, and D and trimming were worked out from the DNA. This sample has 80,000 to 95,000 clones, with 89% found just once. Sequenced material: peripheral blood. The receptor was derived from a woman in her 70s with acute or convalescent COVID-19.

The CDR3 DNA reads as TGTGCCAGCGGACGGACAGGGGGTTATCAGCCCCAGCATTTT. This gives the protein CASGRTGGYQPQHF. The chain carries TRBV6-5 and TRBJ1-5; TRBD1 matches at 10 bases. Germline V gene data show CDR1 as MNHEY and CDR2 as SVGAGI. V was pared by 8 bases and J by 5 bases, with 6 bases of the junction left unmatched. The CDR3 contains 14 residues.